Presented here are 16 T cell receptor beta chains from one specimen sequenced in a study of blood T cell repertoires in COVID-19. Using immunoSEQ multiplex PCR, the repertoire was profiled, and TCRdb retains in-frame clones only, with some absent. The top ten clones hold about 2.5% of a sample with hundreds of thousands of clones, roughly 85% of them seen once. Material: PBMCs or T cells enriched from blood (not recorded which). These receptors came from a woman between 45 and 65 years old who had recovered from COVID-19.

V usage is TRBV28 and J usage is TRBJ1-2, with D possibly TRBD1 on 6 matching bases. V lost 4 bases to trimming and J lost 5 bases, with 17 bases between them. This CDR3 has 15 amino acids. Germline lookup yields CDR1 MDHEN and CDR2 SYDVKM. The CDR3 loop reads CASSSGGRRWYGYTF. CDR3 coding DNA: TGTGCCAGCAGTTCTGGGGGCAGGCGCTGGTATGGCTACACCTTC.

This chain links TRBV5-1 with TRBJ2-3; 8 bases match TRBD1. The CDR3 covers 14 residues. V gave up 3 bases and J gave up 5 bases; unmatched junction bases: 5. Germline V gene lookup returns CDR1 SGHRS and CDR2 YFSETQ. The CDR3 protein is CASSSGQGGDTQYF. The CDR3 nucleotides are TGCGCCAGCAGCTCTGGACAGGGCGGAGATACGCAGTATTTT.

The rearrangement uses TRBV3-1 (or the pseudogene TRBV3-2) and TRBJ2-5, with TRBD1 identical over 10 bases. J lost 4 bases, V lost 4 bases, and 3 bases had no gene match. The CDR3 covers 14 residues. CDR1 and CDR2 from the germline V gene are LGHDT and YNNKEL (reference sequence). CDR3 in DNA: TGTGCCAGCAGCCCGACAGGGGGCTCAGAGACCCAGTACTTC. This sequence encodes CASSPTGGSETQYF.

V is TRBV12-5 and J is TRBJ2-5; D is unclear. The CDR3 runs to 15 residues. The germline V gene encodes CDR1 LGHNT and CDR2 FRNRAP. The V gene lost 1 base and the J gene lost 5 bases, with 14 bases spanning the gap. CDR3 coding DNA: TGTGCTAGTGGTTTGGGACGCCGCGGAGAGGAGACCCAGTACTTC. Amino acids: CASGLGRRGEETQYF.

The V call is TRBV6-5, the J call TRBJ1-5, with TRBD1 matching over 7 bases. This CDR3 contains 13 residues. Germline loops: CDR1 MNHEY, CDR2 SVGAGI. With V trimmed by 7 bases and J by 4 bases, 4 bases remained unmatched. In DNA, the CDR3 is TGTGCCAGCACCCGACAGGGAAATCAGCCCCAGCATTTT. As protein: CASTRQGNQPQHF.

As for this clone: The same CDR3 arises from other DNA sequences in this sample as well. The chain uses TRBV7-2 and TRBJ2-7; TRBD2 agrees at 9 bases. The germline gives CDR1 SGHTA, CDR2 FQGNSA. V dropped 1 base and J dropped 1; count of bases not matched to a gene: 2. This CDR3 has 15 residues. CDR3 sequence reads: CASSLGSGSSYEQYF. The CDR3 region has the DNA TGTGCCAGCAGCTTAGGTAGCGGGAGTTCCTACGAGCAGTACTTC. The full variable domain, completed using reference TRBV7-2 and TRBJ2-7, is GAGVSQSPSNKVTEKGKDVELRCDPISGHTALYWYRQSLGQGLEFLIYFQGNSAPDKSGLPSDRFSAERTGGSVSTLTIQRTQQEDSAVYLCASSLGSGSSYEQYFGPGTRLTVT.

This chain uses TRBV4-2 with TRBJ1-5; 9 bases map to TRBD1. CDR3 length equals 16 residues. The V and J ends lost 1 base and 1 base, in that order; junction bases with no gene match: 2. CDR1 LGHNA and CDR2 YNFKEQ come from the germline V gene. CDR3 bases: TGTGCCAGCAGCCAAGCGACAGGGGGGAGCAATCAGCCCCAGCATTTT. This gives the protein CASSQATGGSNQPQHF.

The gene calls are TRBV4-1 and TRBJ2-3, with 13 bases fitting TRBD2. The CDR3 spans 19 residues. Germline CDR1 MGHRA, CDR2 YSYEKL. The J segment lost 3 bases and the V segment lost 4 bases, leaving 13 bases of the junction unmatched. CDR3 DNA sequence: TGCGCCAGCAGCCGACAAGGCGGGACTAGCGGGATTGTAACAGATACGCAGTATTTT. It is translated as CASSRQGGTSGIVTDTQYF.

This clone was counted a few times. Germline and junction disagree at one end, which may indicate a read error. DNA of the CDR3: TGCAGCGTTCAAGACAGGCTCCAAGGATACGAGCAGTACTTC. This gives the protein CSVQDRLQGYEQYF. The genes are TRBV29-1 and TRBJ2-7, with D tentatively TRBD1 (6 bases). This CDR3 has 14 residues. Germline V lookup: CDR1 SQVTM, CDR2 ANQGSEA.

The chain joins TRBV6-5 to TRBJ2-1, with D perhaps TRBD1 (6 bases). The V end lost 0 bases, the J end lost 9 bases, and 15 bases lay between the germline ends. CDR1 MNHEY and CDR2 SVGAGI come from the germline V gene. The CDR3 runs to 15 residues. The CDR3 sequence is CASSYSTGRSGEQFF. In DNA, the CDR3 is TGTGCCAGCAGTTACTCGACAGGCCGCTCCGGTGAGCAGTTCTTC.

The chain carries TRBV10-3 and TRBJ1-3; D is possibly TRBD1 (5 bases). The CDR3 is made up of 16 amino acids. V was cut by 0 bases and J by 2 bases, with 11 bases left in between. Germline lookup yields CDR1 ENHRY and CDR2 SYGVKD. The CDR3: CAISESAGLTGNTIYF. CDR3 DNA sequence: TGTGCCATCAGTGAGTCGGCGGGGCTCACTGGAAACACCATATATTTT.

The CDR3 sequence: CASSYAKGARTGELFF. CDR3 sequence (DNA): TGTGCCAGCAGTTACGCAAAAGGGGCTAGGACCGGGGAGCTGTTTTTT. The gene calls are TRBV6-5 and TRBJ2-2; a weak D match, TRBD1 (5 bases). V shed 2 bases and J shed 5 bases, with 15 bases lying between them. CDR3 length: 16 amino acids. Germline V lookup: CDR1 MNHEY, CDR2 SVGAGI.

The genes are TRBV12-3 or TRBV12-4 and TRBJ2-5, with D possibly TRBD1 on 6 matching bases. With 1 base removed from V and 5 bases from J, the gap between germline ends came to 8 bases. The CDR3 consists of 13 residues. The DNA of the CDR3 is TGTGCCAGCAGTTTAGGAACAGGGGAGACCCAGTACTTC. Amino acid sequence: CASSLGTGETQYF.

V usage is TRBV14 and J usage is TRBJ2-3, with 8 bases that match TRBD2. The CDR3 runs to 16 residues. Germline V gene sequence: CDR1 SGHDN, CDR2 FVKESK. The J segment lost 2 bases and the V segment lost 4 bases, leaving 8 bases of the junction unmatched. The CDR3 loop reads CASSRLRGGTTDTQYF. DNA for the CDR3: TGTGCCAGCAGCCGCTTACGGGGGGGAACCACAGATACGCAGTATTTT.

This chain links TRBV5-1 with TRBJ1-1; D remains ambiguous. V lost 3 bases, J lost 0 bases, and 6 bases lay in between. Looked up from germline, CDR1 is SGHRS and CDR2 is YFSETQ. CDR3 size: 13 residues. CDR3 residues: CASSSDLNTEAFF. CDR3 coding DNA: TGCGCCAGCAGCTCAGACTTGAACACTGAAGCTTTCTTT.

V is TRBV6-5 and J is TRBJ2-7; D may be TRBD1 (5 bases). This CDR3 is built from 13 residues. V was pared by 5 bases and J by 2 bases, with 10 bases between. The germline CDR1 and CDR2 sequences are MNHEY and SVGAGI. The CDR3 DNA reads as TGTGCCAGCAGTCCCAGGGTAACCTACGAGCAGTACTTC. Translation: CASSPRVTYEQYF.